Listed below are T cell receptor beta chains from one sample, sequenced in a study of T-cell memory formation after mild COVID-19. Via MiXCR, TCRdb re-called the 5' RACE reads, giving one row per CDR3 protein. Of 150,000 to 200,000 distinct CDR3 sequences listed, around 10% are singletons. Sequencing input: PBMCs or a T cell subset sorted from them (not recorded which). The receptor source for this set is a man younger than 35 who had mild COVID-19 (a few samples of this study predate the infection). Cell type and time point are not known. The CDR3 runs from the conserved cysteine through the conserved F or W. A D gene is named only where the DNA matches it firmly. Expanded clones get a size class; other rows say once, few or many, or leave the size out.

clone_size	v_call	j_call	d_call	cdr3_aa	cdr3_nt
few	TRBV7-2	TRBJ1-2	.	CASSRQGGQNYGYTF	TGTGCCAGCTCCCGACAAGGTGGGCAGAACTATGGCTACACCTTC
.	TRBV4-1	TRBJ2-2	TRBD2	CASSQLLAGVKAGELFF	TGCGCCAGCAGCCAGTTACTAGCGGGGGTAAAGGCCGGGGAGCTGTTTTTT
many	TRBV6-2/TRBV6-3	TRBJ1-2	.	CASSARQGSDGYTF	TGTGCCAGCAGTGCCCGGCAGGGTTCGGATGGCTACACCTTC
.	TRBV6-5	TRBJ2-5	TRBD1	CASSMGQTETQYF	TGTGCCAGCAGCATGGGACAGACGGAGACCCAGTACTTC
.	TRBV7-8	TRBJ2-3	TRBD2	CASSARGGTDTQYF	TGTGCCAGCAGCGCCCGGGGGGGCACAGATACGCAGTATTTT
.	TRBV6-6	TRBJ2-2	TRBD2	CASSYYSSGANTGELFF	TGTGCCAGCAGTTACTATTCTAGCGGGGCGAACACCGGGGAGCTGTTTTTT
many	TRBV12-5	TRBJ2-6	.	CASGLPGAGANVLTF	TGTGCTAGTGGTTTACCAGGGGCCGGGGCCAACGTCCTGACTTTC
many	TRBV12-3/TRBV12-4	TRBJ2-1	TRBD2	CASNPGGTIYNEQFF	TGTGCCAGCAACCCCGGGGGGACGATTTACAATGAGCAGTTCTTC
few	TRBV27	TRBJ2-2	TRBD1	CASRDRVHTGELFF	TGTGCCAGCAGGGACAGGGTCCACACCGGGGAGCTGTTTTTT
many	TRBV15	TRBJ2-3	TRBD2	CATSRKSGVDTQYF	TGTGCCACCAGCAGAAAAAGCGGGGTAGATACGCAGTATTTT
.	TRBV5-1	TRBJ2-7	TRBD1	CASSFLGDSFYEQYF	TGCGCCAGCAGCTTCCTCGGGGACAGCTTCTACGAGCAGTACTTC
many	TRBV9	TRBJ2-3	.	CASSVNGVSDTQYF	TGTGCCAGCAGCGTGAACGGGGTCTCAGATACGCAGTATTTT
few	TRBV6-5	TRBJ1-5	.	CASSYDRNQPQHF	TGTGCCAGCAGTTACGACAGGAATCAGCCCCAGCATTTT
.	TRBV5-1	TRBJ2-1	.	CASSLRRQAYNEQFF	TGCGCCAGCAGCCTAAGACGGCAGGCCTACAATGAGCAGTTCTTC
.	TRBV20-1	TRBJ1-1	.	CSARLGVEAFF	TGCAGTGCTAGACTGGGTGTCGAAGCTTTCTTT
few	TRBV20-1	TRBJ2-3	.	CSAPARGFSTDTQYF	TGCAGTGCTCCCGCCAGGGGCTTTAGCACAGATACGCAGTATTTT
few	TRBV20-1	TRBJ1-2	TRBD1	CSARAQTGQGYTF	TGCAGTGCTAGAGCGCAGACAGGGCAAGGCTACACCTTC
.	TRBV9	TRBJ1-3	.	CASSGGTSQTGNTIYF	TGTGCCAGCAGCGGTGGCACCTCGCAGACTGGAAACACCATATATTTT
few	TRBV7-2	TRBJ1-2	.	CASSPDGTQRGYTF	TGTGCCAGCAGCCCCGACGGGACACAAAGGGGCTACACCTTC
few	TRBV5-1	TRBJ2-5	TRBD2	CASSFLAGATRETQYF	TGCGCCAGCAGCTTCCTAGCGGGGGCCACTCGGGAGACCCAGTACTTC
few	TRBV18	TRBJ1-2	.	CASRGDLGTYGYTF	TGTGCCTCCCGAGGGGACTTGGGGACTTATGGCTACACCTTC
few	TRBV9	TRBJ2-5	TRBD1	CASSSGTAQETQYF	TGTGCCAGCAGCTCAGGGACAGCTCAAGAGACCCAGTACTTC